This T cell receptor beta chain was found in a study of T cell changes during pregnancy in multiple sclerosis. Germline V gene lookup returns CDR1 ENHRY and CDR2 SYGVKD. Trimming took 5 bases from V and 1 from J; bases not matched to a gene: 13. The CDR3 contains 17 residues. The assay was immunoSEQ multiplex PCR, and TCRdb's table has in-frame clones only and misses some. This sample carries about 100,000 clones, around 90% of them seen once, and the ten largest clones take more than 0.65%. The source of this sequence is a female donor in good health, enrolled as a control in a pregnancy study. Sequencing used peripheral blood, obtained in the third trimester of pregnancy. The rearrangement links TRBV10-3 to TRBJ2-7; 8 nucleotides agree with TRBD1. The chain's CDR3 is CAISTRARDRPSYEQYF. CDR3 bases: TGTGCCATCAGTACACGCGCCCGGGACAGGCCTTCCTACGAGCAGTACTTC.